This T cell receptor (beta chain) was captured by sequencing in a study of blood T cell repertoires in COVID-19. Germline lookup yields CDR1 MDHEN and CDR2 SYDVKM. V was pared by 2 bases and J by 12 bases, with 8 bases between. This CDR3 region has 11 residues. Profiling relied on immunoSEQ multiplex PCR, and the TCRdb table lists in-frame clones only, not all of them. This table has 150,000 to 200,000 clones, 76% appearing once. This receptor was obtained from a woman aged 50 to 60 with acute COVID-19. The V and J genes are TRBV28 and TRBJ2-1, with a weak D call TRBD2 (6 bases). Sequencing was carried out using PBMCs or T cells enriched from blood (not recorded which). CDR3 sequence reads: CASSLGAGQFF. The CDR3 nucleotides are TGTGCCAGCAGTTTAGGAGCGGGGCAGTTCTTC.